One T cell receptor beta chain is described in this entry. This sample is drawn from a study of preoperative IRX-2 immunotherapy in early breast cancer. This CDR3 is built from 14 residues. V lost 8 bases to trimming and J lost 6 bases, with 19 bases between them. Germline V CDR1 and CDR2: LNHNV, YYDKDF (reference sequence). Using immunoSEQ multiplex PCR, the repertoire was profiled, and TCRdb retains in-frame clones only, with some absent. The sample records approximately 96,000 clones, around 86% being singletons. As for treatment: preoperative locoregional IRX-2 cytokine immunotherapy. The sequence was obtained from a human donor with breast cancer. Sequencing was performed on tumor tissue, taken after IRX-2 immunotherapy. V gene TRBV15 combines with J gene TRBJ1-1, with D possibly matching TRBD1 (6 bases). Written as DNA, the CDR3 is TGTGCCACCGACACCGGGACATTGGGTTCTGAAGCTTTCTTT. Translating it yields CATDTGTLGSEAFF.